Each of the 12 T cell receptor beta chains below was sequenced from the same sample in a study of Graves' ophthalmopathy and Graves' hyperthyroidism (dated by TCRdb to the late 2010s). The sequencing machine was an Illumina HiSeq 2000. TCR beta CDR3 regions were amplified from RNA transcripts for repertoire sequencing. HTBI primers and the Qiagen OneStep RT-PCR kit were used in a first-round RT-PCR, which was followed by a second-round multiplex PCR, size selection and purification. TCRdb reanalyzed the raw reads on its own, using fastp at Q25 for trimming and MiXCR for clone calling, and kept in-frame beta chains. Duplicate CDR3 protein sequences are folded into a single record with the most common DNA and genes. Across this sample there are 350,000 to 400,000 distinct CDR3 sequences, with about 17% seen only once. About 1.4% of the sample comes from the top ten. The sample taken for sequencing was peripheral blood. The source of these receptors is a young woman with Graves' ophthalmopathy. Donor details come from another sample of the same person, matched by shared clones.

The table lists this clonotype with many counts. The chain is built from TRBV27 and TRBJ1-2, with 7 bases fitting TRBD1. The CDR3 is made up of 16 amino acids. CDR1 is MNHEY and CDR2 is SMNVEV in the germline V gene (reference sequence). V trimming: 6 bases; J trimming: 2 bases; junction bases outside the gene matches: 12. CDR3 bases: TGTGCCAGCAGCCGGGGGACAGTCCCATCCAACTATGGCTACACCTTC. It translates to CASSRGTVPSNYGYTF.

In this sample, this clonotype turned up many times. This chain connects TRBV12-3 or TRBV12-4 to TRBJ1-5; D not resolved. Trimming left V 5 bases short and J 4 bases short, with 6 bases between. The length of the CDR3 is 12 residues. The CDR3, as DNA: TGTGCCAGCAGTCACCGGAATCAGCCCCAGCATTTT. It translates to CASSHRNQPQHF.

This clonotype was observed at least ten times. The chain has TRBV2 and TRBJ2-5; D is uncertain. The germline V gene encodes CDR1 SNHLY and CDR2 FYNNEI. V lost 7 bases and J 1 base, leaving 16 bases between the germline ends. This CDR3 is 15 amino acids long. The CDR3 coding sequence is TGTGCCAGCATGGCGGACGTCGACGGCCAAGAGACCCAGTACTTC. Protein sequence: CASMADVDGQETQYF.

At least ten counts were recorded for this clonotype. The genes are TRBV6-5 and TRBJ1-5; 10 bases line up with TRBD1. V lost 5 bases, J lost 3 bases, and 4 bases stayed unmatched. In germline, CDR1 is MNHEY, CDR2 SVGAGI. CDR3 length: 15 residues. This chain's CDR3 is CASSNRQGANQPQHF. The CDR3 bases are TGTGCCAGCAGTAACCGACAGGGGGCCAATCAGCCCCAGCATTTT.

The CDR3 loop reads CAIVRGGTSVETQYF. Here the CDR3 DNA reads TGTGCCATCGTTCGAGGGGGGACTAGCGTAGAGACCCAGTACTTC. V is TRBV2 and J is TRBJ2-5; 10 nucleotides align to TRBD2. This CDR3 comprises 15 residues. CDR1 and CDR2 from the germline V gene are SNHLY and FYNNEI. With V trimmed by 10 bases and J by 4 bases, 12 bases remained unmatched.

This chain links TRBV6-5 with TRBJ2-7, with 10 bases matching TRBD1. V trimming: 5 bases; J trimming: 6 bases; junction bases outside the gene matches: 7. Per germline, CDR1 MNHEY and CDR2 SVGAGI. This CDR3 contains 14 residues. CDR3 in amino acids: CASSHGGDRGEQYF. For the CDR3, the DNA is TGTGCCAGCAGTCACGGAGGGGACAGGGGCGAGCAGTACTTC.

This clonotype was counted at least ten times. The genes are TRBV4-1 and TRBJ2-7; possibly TRBD1 for D (5 bases). V dropped 3 bases and J dropped 2 bases, with 11 bases sitting between them. Germline V lookup: CDR1 MGHRA, CDR2 YSYEKL. The CDR3 sequence is 14 residues long. The CDR3 region has the DNA TGCGCCAGCAGCCATGTGGGGCAGCCCTACGAGCAGTACTTC. This gives the protein CASSHVGQPYEQYF.

At least ten counts were recorded for this clonotype. The chain carries TRBV19 and TRBJ2-2, with 7 bases that match TRBD1. Germline CDR1 reads LNHDA; CDR2 reads SQIVND (reference sequence). Germline trimming cut 9 bases from V and 4 bases from J; bases unmatched to any gene: 11. The CDR3 totals 15 residues. CDR3 DNA: TGTGCCAGCATAAGGGGGCCAGGGGGCACCGGGGAGCTGTTTTTT. It codes for CASIRGPGGTGELFF. The full variable domain, completed using reference TRBV19 and TRBJ2-2, is DGGITQSPKYLFRKEGQNVTLSCEQNLNHDAMYWYRQDPGQGLRLIYYSQIVNDFQKGDIAEGYSVSREKKESFPLTVTSAQKNPTAFYLCASIRGPGGTGELFFGEGSRLTVL.

This clonotype was seen at least ten times. The chain is built from TRBV6-4 and TRBJ2-5; 11 nucleotides agree with TRBD2. Germline V CDR1 and CDR2: MRHNA, SNTAGT. The CDR3 runs to 15 residues. With V trimmed by 4 bases and J by 2 bases, 3 bases remained unmatched. For the CDR3, the DNA is TGTGCCAGCAGTGCTATAGCGGGAGGGCAAGAGACCCAGTACTTC. Amino acids: CASSAIAGGQETQYF.

The CDR3 region is CASTPLATKGPQHF. The CDR3 nucleotides read TGTGCCAGTACCCCCTTGGCCACGAAGGGGCCCCAGCATTTT. This rearrangement joins TRBV19 to TRBJ1-5, with no clear D. Germline V gene lookup returns CDR1 LNHDA and CDR2 SQIVND (reference sequence). CDR3 length equals 14 residues. Trimming shortened V by 7 bases and J by 9 bases, and 19 bases separated the two germline ends.

This clonotype has a count of ten or more. V usage is TRBV30 and J usage is TRBJ1-5, with 10 bases fitting TRBD1. The CDR3 consists of 16 residues. CDR1 and CDR2 (germline): GTSNPN, SVGIG (reference sequence). After removal of 3 bases from V and 3 bases from J, the junction contained 8 bases not matched to a gene. The CDR3 DNA is TGTGCCTGGAGCGCCGGACAGGGGGAACTCAATCAGCCCCAGCATTTT. It is translated as CAWSAGQGELNQPQHF.

For the CDR3, the DNA is TGTGCCAGCTCACCCGTTGGGGCTGGGGATTCACCCCTCCACTTT. Translated, it gives CASSPVGAGDSPLHF. The rearrangement links TRBV18 to TRBJ1-6; a weak D match, TRBD1 (5 bases). Deletions cut 3 bases from V and 8 bases from J, with 14 bases between. The CDR3 covers 15 residues. The V gene's germline CDR1 is KGHSH and CDR2 LQKENI. Looking up the rest from reference TRBV18 and TRBJ1-6 gives the full variable domain: NAGVMQNPRHLVRRRGQEARLRCSPMKGHSHVYWYRQLPEEGLKFMVYLQKENIIDESGMPKERFSAEFPKEGPSILRIQQVVRGDSAAYFCASSPVGAGDSPLHFGNGTRLTVT.